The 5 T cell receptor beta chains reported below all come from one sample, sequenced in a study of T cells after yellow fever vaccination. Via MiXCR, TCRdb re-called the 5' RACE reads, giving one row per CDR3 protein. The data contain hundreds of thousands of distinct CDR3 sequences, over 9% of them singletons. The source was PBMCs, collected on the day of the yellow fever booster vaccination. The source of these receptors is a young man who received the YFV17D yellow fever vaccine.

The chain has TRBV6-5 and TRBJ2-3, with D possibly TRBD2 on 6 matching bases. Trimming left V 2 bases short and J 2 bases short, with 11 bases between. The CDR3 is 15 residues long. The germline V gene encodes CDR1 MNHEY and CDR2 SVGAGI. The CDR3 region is CASSYRRGPTDTQYF. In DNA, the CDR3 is TGTGCCAGCAGTTACCGGCGGGGCCCCACAGATACGCAGTATTTT.

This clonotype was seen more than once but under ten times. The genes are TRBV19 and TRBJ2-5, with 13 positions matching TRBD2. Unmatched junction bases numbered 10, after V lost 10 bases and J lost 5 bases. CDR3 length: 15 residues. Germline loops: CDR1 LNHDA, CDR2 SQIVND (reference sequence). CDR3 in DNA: TGTGCCACACGGACTAGCGGGAGAGGCTGGGAGACCCAGTACTTC. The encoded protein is CATRTSGRGWETQYF. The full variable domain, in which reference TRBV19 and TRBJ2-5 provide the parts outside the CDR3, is DGGITQSPKYLFRKEGQNVTLSCEQNLNHDAMYWYRQDPGQGLRLIYYSQIVNDFQKGDIAEGYSVSREKKESFPLTVTSAQKNPTAFYLCATRTSGRGWETQYFGPGTRLLVL.

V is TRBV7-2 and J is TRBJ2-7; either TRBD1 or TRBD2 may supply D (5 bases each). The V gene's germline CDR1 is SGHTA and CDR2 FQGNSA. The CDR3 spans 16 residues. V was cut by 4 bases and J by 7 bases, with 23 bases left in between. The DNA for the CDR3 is TGTGCCAGCAGCTCCAAGAGCCGGGACCTGAGGGTGGAGCAGTACTTC. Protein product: CASSSKSRDLRVEQYF.

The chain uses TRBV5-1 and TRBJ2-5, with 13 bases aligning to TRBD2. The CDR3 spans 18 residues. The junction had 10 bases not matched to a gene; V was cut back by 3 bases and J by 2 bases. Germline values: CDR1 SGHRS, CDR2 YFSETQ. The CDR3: CASSSGGLAGTYQETQYF. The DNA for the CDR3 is TGCGCCAGCAGCTCCGGGGGACTAGCGGGAACTTATCAAGAGACCCAGTACTTC.

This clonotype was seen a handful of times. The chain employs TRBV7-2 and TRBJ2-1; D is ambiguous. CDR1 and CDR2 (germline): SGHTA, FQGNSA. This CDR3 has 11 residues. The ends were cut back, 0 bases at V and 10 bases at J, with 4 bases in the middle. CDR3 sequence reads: CASSLAWEQFF. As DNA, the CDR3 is TGTGCCAGCAGCTTAGCTTGGGAGCAGTTCTTC.